This is a list of T cell receptor beta chains from one sample in a study of high-grade serous ovarian cancer treatment subgroups. Data came from immunoSEQ multiplex PCR; TCRdb stores just in-frame clones and leaves some out. The profile shows roughly 15,000 clones, 70% to 90% of them singletons. Material: tumor tissue. Receptor source: a human donor with high-grade serous ovarian cancer. Both conserved end residues are part of each CDR3. D genes are given only for firm matches.

- TRBV4-1 CASSHWGNTDTQYF
- TRBV5-1 CASWPGKEQFF
- TRBV7-2 CASGGDLYNSPLHF
- TRBV10-1 CASSGVVGSAAFF
TRBD1 TRBV7-6 CASSLGQGASPGELFF
- TRBV27 CASSLNPRAREQYF
- TRBV6-1 CASRLRTGYEQYF
- TRBV14 CASSQITATDTQYF
TRBD1 TRBV4-1 CASSQDFGGQGARNSPLHF
- TRBV29-1 CSVTESYEQYF
- TRBV19 CASSIGSRGHTF
- TRBV5-1 CASSLDYPETQYF
TRBD2 TRBV7-8 CASSLLAGREQFF
TRBD1 TRBV7-8 CASSLAARTGGSYEQYF
TRBD1 TRBV6-6 CASSGRQGTRADTQYF
TRBD1 TRBV19 CASSMAGDRDNSPLHF
- TRBV11-2 CASSHVLISYNEQFF
- TRBV6-5 CASSYFAGAPSF
TRBD2 TRBV13 CASSTRGWGGGSSYNEQFF
- TRBV2 CASGFGNEKLFF
- TRBV9 CASSVGVGAGYEQYF
- TRBV6-1 CASSERDYTGELFF
TRBD2 TRBV5-6 CASSPGLAGGQYNEQFF
- TRBV6-1 CASSETGSSNQPQHF
TRBD2 TRBV7-7 CASSRGTSEGQTQYF
- TRBV19 CASSPETGGPYGYTF
TRBD2 TRBV7-9 CASSSTSGGGETQYF
- TRBV5-1 CASSLNRYNEQFF
TRBD1 TRBV5-1 CASSWGTGVQYF
- TRBV5-1 CASRARQDTAGELFF
- TRBV19 CASSMPGTYGYTF
- TRBV25-1 CASSEYGGRNSPLHF
TRBD2 TRBV7-6 CASSLSGDYEQYF
- TRBV2 CASKFGAGNSNQPQHF
- TRBV2 CASKGGTVSNQPQHF
TRBD2 TRBV9 CASSGSGGGADTQYF
- TRBV7-9 CASSLGGSKETQYF
- TRBV7-2 CASSWTPYGYTF
- TRBV6-1 CASSGEWRNQPQHF
TRBD2 TRBV27 CASSLSRGGPVEQYF
- TRBV9 CASSVGGIGEQYF
TRBD2 TRBV7-8 CASRGEGRNTGELFF
TRBD1 TRBV4-3 CASSRQGWGSPLHF
- TRBV2 CASSVDRPRYGYTF
- TRBV30 CAWSAGGAETQYF
- TRBV7-8 CASSLDGNSNQPQHF
TRBD2 TRBV7-9 CASSPLAGGITDTQYF
- TRBV5-4 CASSLGTGSSYEQYF
- TRBV6-5 CASSYSKGTDTQYF
- TRBV5-6 CASSLDRINPHEQYF
- TRBV7-6 CASSLLGGITDTQYF
- TRBV5-8 CASSFGQAITRATQYF
- TRBV28 CASSPPDRYQPQHF
- TRBV18 CASSPAVPSSGNTIYF
- TRBV6-1 CASTGTSSNSPLHF
- TRBV5-6 CASSLSASNQPQHF
- TRBV4-3 CASSPGVNNEQFF